Listed below are T cell receptor beta chains from one sample, sequenced in a study of T-cell reconstitution after alpha-beta-depleted transplantation in children. TCRdb reprocessed the PCR reads via MiXCR and lists one record per CDR3 protein. The sample has just over 950,000 distinct CDR3 sequences, about 29% seen once. Sequences were derived from PBMCs, mostly from graft donor cells, sampled 360 days after TCRalphabeta/CD19-depleted stem cell transplant. These receptors were collected from a boy less than two years old who had a stem cell transplant for SCID, so the T cells may come from the graft donor. CDR3s include the opening cysteine and the closing phenylalanine or tryptophan. D genes are given only for firm matches. The listing skips clone size in some rows; elsewhere it reads once, few, many or a size class.

size: -; D: TRBD2; V: TRBV4-1; J: TRBJ2-3; CDR3: CASRVRTSGGSTDTQYF; DNA: TGCGCCAGCAGGGTAAGGACTAGCGGGGGTAGCACAGATACGCAGTATTTT
size: few; D: -; V: TRBV28; J: TRBJ1-2; CDR3: CASSFQGPHYGYTF; DNA: TGTGCCAGCAGTTTTCAGGGGCCTCACTATGGCTACACCTTC
size: -; D: -; V: TRBV6-2/TRBV6-3; J: TRBJ2-7; CDR3: CASSYEIQPYEQYF; DNA: TGTGCCAGCAGTTACGAGATTCAGCCCTACGAGCAGTACTTC
size: once; D: -; V: TRBV11-2; J: TRBJ2-7; CDR3: CASSSSEGQGWMNEQYF; DNA: TGTGCCAGCAGTTCCTCCGAAGGGCAGGGGTGGATGAACGAGCAGTACTTC
size: few; D: -; V: TRBV12-3/TRBV12-4; J: TRBJ2-7; CDR3: CASTPTGVYEQYF; DNA: TGTGCCAGCACCCCGACAGGTGTCTACGAGCAGTACTTC
size: -; D: TRBD2; V: TRBV11-2; J: TRBJ2-1; CDR3: CASSLFPETSGGEQFF; DNA: TGTGCCAGCAGCTTATTTCCCGAGACTAGCGGGGGAGAGCAGTTCTTC
size: -; D: -; V: TRBV7-8; J: TRBJ2-3; CDR3: CASSLVLRGGYTDTQYF; DNA: TGTGCCAGCAGCTTAGTGTTGAGGGGGGGATACACAGATACGCAGTATTTT
size: few; D: -; V: TRBV20-1; J: TRBJ2-7; CDR3: CSAEDSLSYEQYF; DNA: TGCAGTGCGGAGGACAGTTTGTCCTACGAGCAGTACTTC
size: few; D: TRBD1; V: TRBV20-1; J: TRBJ2-3; CDR3: CSATDRGSTDTQYF; DNA: TGCAGTGCTACAGACAGGGGGAGCACAGATACGCAGTATTTT
size: -; D: TRBD2; V: TRBV27; J: TRBJ2-4; CDR3: CASSSWGGKNIQYF; DNA: TGTGCCAGCAGCTCCTGGGGGGGAAAAAACATTCAGTACTTC
size: -; D: -; V: TRBV29-1; J: TRBJ2-7; CDR3: CSAMLADSYEQYF; DNA: TGCAGCGCGATGTTAGCCGACTCCTACGAGCAGTACTTC
size: -; D: -; V: TRBV24-1; J: TRBJ2-2; CDR3: CATSPSDRPTNTGELFF; DNA: TGTGCCACCAGTCCTTCAGACAGGCCGACGAACACCGGGGAGCTGTTTTTT
size: -; D: -; V: TRBV20-1; J: TRBJ1-1; CDR3: CSVKQGVDTEAFF; DNA: TGCAGTGTTAAACAGGGAGTGGACACTGAAGCTTTCTTT
size: many; D: TRBD1; V: TRBV3-1; J: TRBJ2-7; CDR3: CASSQAAWTGLYEQYF; DNA: TGTGCCAGCAGCCAAGCAGCCTGGACAGGGCTCTACGAGCAGTACTTC
size: few; D: -; V: TRBV6-1; J: TRBJ2-2; CDR3: CASKDLNTGELFF; DNA: TGTGCCAGCAAAGACTTGAACACCGGGGAGCTGTTTTTT
size: -; D: -; V: TRBV6-2/TRBV6-3; J: TRBJ1-1; CDR3: CASSYYFPYKGTVRAVEAFF; DNA: TGTGCCAGCAGTTACTACTTTCCATACAAAGGGACGGTCCGGGCCGTTGAAGCTTTCTTT
size: once; D: TRBD1; V: TRBV11-2; J: TRBJ2-3; CDR3: CASSLATGVRTDTQYF; DNA: TGTGCCAGCAGCTTAGCGACAGGGGTACGCACAGATACGCAGTATTTT